The rows below give T cell receptor beta chains drawn from one sample of a study of cytomegalovirus exposure and HLA in healthy donors. Generated by immunoSEQ multiplex PCR, the TCRdb table keeps only in-frame clones and is missing some. The sample records about 150,000 clones, roughly 90% being singletons. Sequenced sample: PBMCs. All receptors derive from a man between 18 and 35 years old in good health and CMV-seropositive. CDR3s leave out the opening cysteine and the closing phenylalanine or tryptophan. D genes are given only for firm matches.

d_call v_call cdr3_aa
TRBD2 TRBV11-2 ASSSLAGGTDTQY
TRBD2 TRBV7-2 ASSFPGLAGTNTGELF
NA TRBV6-4 ASSDSWATGTYIRPQH
NA TRBV9 ASSVGPGAGNQPQH
NA TRBV4-3 ASSQDRPHTDTQY
TRBD1 TRBV13 ASSLGPDRTNEKLF
TRBD2 TRBV9 ASSVESGGLAGDTQY
TRBD2 TRBV4-3 ASSQGLAETYEQY
TRBD1 TRBV6-1 ASSESRQGGTQY
TRBD2 TRBV10-3 AISERIAGGSYNEQF
NA TRBV20-1 SSRVAEKLF
NA TRBV18 ASSPGRTSNQPQH
NA TRBV29-1 SVVGRTQY
TRBD2 TRBV30 ALSGSTYNEQF
NA TRBV7-9 ASSLALMFNEQF
NA TRBV6-5 ASSQFPGELF
TRBD2 TRBV5-1 ASSLEGLAVVYNEQF
NA TRBV7-2 ASSFTLGGPDTQY
NA TRBV29-1 SVADSGTEAF
NA TRBV30 ACPWRGTDTQY
TRBD1 TRBV7-9 ASSPRTGPPGTEAF
TRBD1 TRBV11-1 ASSLGDRGASYEQY
NA TRBV15 ATSRDPEGTSPLH
TRBD2 TRBV6-5 ASSRTSSNEQF
NA TRBV15 ATSRDLGVSYEQY
TRBD1 TRBV19 ASSIRDRVQAQH
NA TRBV7-3 ASSFTGSSTDTQY
TRBD1 TRBV29-1 SAGTGKNQETQY
NA TRBV6-5 ASSSSPGSRASPQH
TRBD1 TRBV6-5 ASRTGGANIQY
TRBD1 TRBV5-1 ASSQRTGLFLEQY
NA TRBV18 ASSPDLAGELF
TRBD2 TRBV6-6 ASSPSGRGKETQY
NA TRBV5-8 ASSRTYSNQPQH
NA TRBV2 ASLIAGFEQY
NA TRBV27 ASSLSPPGGSPLH
TRBD1 TRBV18 ASSGQGVGNEQF
TRBD2 TRBV19 ASSSGTSGKNEQF
TRBD2 TRBV7-2 ASSSLAGGGTDTQY